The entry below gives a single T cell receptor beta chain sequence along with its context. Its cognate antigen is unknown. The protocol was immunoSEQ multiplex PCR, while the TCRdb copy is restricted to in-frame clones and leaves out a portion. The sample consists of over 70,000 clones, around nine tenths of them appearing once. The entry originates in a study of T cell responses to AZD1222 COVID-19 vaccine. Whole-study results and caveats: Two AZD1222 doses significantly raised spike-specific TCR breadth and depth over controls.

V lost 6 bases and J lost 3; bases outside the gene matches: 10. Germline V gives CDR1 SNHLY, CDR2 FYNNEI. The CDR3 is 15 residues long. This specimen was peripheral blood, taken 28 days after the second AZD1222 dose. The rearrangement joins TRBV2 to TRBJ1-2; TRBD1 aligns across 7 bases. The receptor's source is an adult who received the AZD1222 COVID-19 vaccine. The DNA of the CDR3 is TGTGCCAGCAGGGACAGGAGAGGAGGGTACTATGGCTACACCTTC. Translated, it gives CASRDRRGGYYGYTF.